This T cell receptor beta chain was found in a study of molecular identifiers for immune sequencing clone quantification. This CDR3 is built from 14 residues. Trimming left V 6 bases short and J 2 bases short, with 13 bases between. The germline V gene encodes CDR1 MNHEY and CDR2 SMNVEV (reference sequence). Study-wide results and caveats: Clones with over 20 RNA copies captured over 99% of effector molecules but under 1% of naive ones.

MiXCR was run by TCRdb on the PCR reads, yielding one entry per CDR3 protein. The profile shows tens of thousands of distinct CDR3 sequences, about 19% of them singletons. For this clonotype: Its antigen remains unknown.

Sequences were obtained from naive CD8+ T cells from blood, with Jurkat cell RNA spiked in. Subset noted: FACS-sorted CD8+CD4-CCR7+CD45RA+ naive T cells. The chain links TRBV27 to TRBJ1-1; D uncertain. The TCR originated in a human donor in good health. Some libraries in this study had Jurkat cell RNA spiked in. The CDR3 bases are TGTGCCAGCAGCCTATTCGGCCTTAACACTGAAGCTTTCTTT. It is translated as CASSLFGLNTEAFF.